The next 20 T cell receptor beta chains were all read from a single sample in a study of identical twins. TCRdb re-derived calls from the 5' RACE reads in MiXCR, one entry per CDR3 protein. This table holds around 510,000 distinct CDR3 sequences, more than 13% found once. This same sample was also taken into another study, of yellow fever vaccine responses in identical twins.

Sequenced material: CD4+ T cells sorted from blood. Receptors originate from a woman younger than 35 in good health.

This chain links TRBV5-1 with TRBJ2-1, with D perhaps matching TRBD1 or TRBD2 (5 bases each). The CDR3 has 15 residues. Germline loops: CDR1 SGHRS, CDR2 YFSETQ. V was pared by 0 bases and J by 3 bases, with 10 bases between. The CDR3 sequence is CASSLVRGDYNEQFF. The CDR3 region has the DNA TGCGCCAGCAGCTTGGTTAGGGGAGACTACAATGAGCAGTTCTTC.

This chain joins TRBV27 and TRBJ2-7; 7 bases agree with TRBD1. The CDR3 is made up of 20 amino acids. V dropped 5 bases and J dropped 3; count of bases not matched to a gene: 25. CDR1 and CDR2 (germline): MNHEY, SMNVEV (reference sequence). The CDR3 spells CASSLKNIGTALHRLYEQYF. CDR3 nucleotides: TGTGCCAGCAGTCTTAAAAATATCGGGACAGCCCTGCACAGGCTCTACGAGCAGTACTTC.

This sequence joins TRBV7-2 and TRBJ2-7; TRBD1 matches at 11 bases. V shed 1 base and J 6 bases; nucleotides not matched to a gene: 8. The germline V gene has CDR1 SGHTA and CDR2 FQGNSA. The CDR3 has 16 residues. The CDR3 sequence: CASSLERGDRGVEQYF. Written as DNA, the CDR3 is TGTGCCAGCAGCTTAGAAAGAGGGGACAGGGGGGTCGAGCAGTACTTC.

This clonotype was recorded many times. This rearrangement joins TRBV12-3 or TRBV12-4 to TRBJ2-1, with 7 bases that match TRBD2. This CDR3 has 13 residues. V trimming: 5 bases; J trimming: 6 bases; junction bases outside the gene matches: 4. CDR3 DNA: TGTGCCAGCAGTATCCTAGCGGCCAATGAGCAGTTCTTC. As protein: CASSILAANEQFF.

Comment on this clonotype: Without the conserved terminal phenylalanine or tryptophan, this CDR3 likely stems from a read error. The limits of the CDR3 on the DNA are not certain, so only TCRdb's listed CDR3 is given. J is TRBJ2-7 and V is TRBV20-1; TRBD1 was called by the table and not checked on the DNA. The length of the CDR3 is 12 amino acids, counting both ends. Looked up from germline, CDR1 is DFQATT and CDR2 is SNEGSKA (reference sequence). CDR3 protein: CSALGTGGQVGS.

The chain couples TRBV20-1 to TRBJ2-7; 7 bases match TRBD1. The CDR3 has 13 amino acids. Germline V gene lookup returns CDR1 DFQATT and CDR2 SNEGSKA (reference sequence). J was trimmed by 6 bases and V by 1 base; bases with no gene match: 6. This CDR3 is CSARGLTGVEQYF. The CDR3 DNA follows: TGCAGTGCTAGAGGACTAACAGGGGTCGAGCAGTACTTC.

This clonotype has just a few counts. CDR3 nucleotide sequence: TGCAGCGTTCTGAGGGACGGAGGTAACTATGGCTACACCTTC. Translated, it gives CSVLRDGGNYGYTF. The chain has TRBV29-1 and TRBJ1-2; D is possibly TRBD1 (5 bases). Per the germline V gene, CDR1 is SQVTM and CDR2 is ANQGSEA. Trimming took 5 bases from V and 1 from J, leaving 14 bases between them. The CDR3 consists of 14 residues.

This clonotype showed up just a few times. V gene TRBV18 combines with J gene TRBJ2-1, with TRBD2 identical over 7 bases. This CDR3 is 13 amino acids long. Germline CDR1 and CDR2: KGHSH and LQKENI. CDR3 sequence reads: CATVGSSGNEQFF. The CDR3, as DNA: TGTGCGACCGTGGGGTCTAGCGGCAATGAGCAGTTCTTC.

The V call is TRBV6-5, the J call TRBJ2-1; 8 nucleotides match TRBD2. Germline V gene lookup returns CDR1 MNHEY and CDR2 SVGAGI. The CDR3 length is 15 residues. With 2 bases clipped from V and 5 bases from J, the junction kept 5 bases outside the gene matches. The CDR3 coding sequence is TGTGCCAGCAGTTACGGGAGCGGGGGAGACAATGAGCAGTTCTTC. It encodes CASSYGSGGDNEQFF.

This clonotype was counted a few times. This chain joins TRBV10-1 and TRBJ2-3; 15 bases match TRBD2. The V gene's germline CDR1 is WNHNN and CDR2 SYGVQD (reference sequence). The CDR3 spans 18 residues. The junction had 9 bases not matched to a gene; V was cut back by 6 bases and J by 2 bases. CDR3: CASSQGLAGGKSTDTQYF. The CDR3 coding sequence is TGCGCCAGCAGCCAAGGACTAGCGGGAGGGAAATCCACAGATACGCAGTATTTT.

The chain recombines TRBV27 with TRBJ2-2, with 7 nucleotides matching TRBD1. The germline CDR1 and CDR2 sequences are MNHEY and SMNVEV (reference sequence). Losses at the gene ends were 11 bases for V and 5 bases for J; bases not matched to a gene: 8. The CDR3 loop spans 13 amino acids. As DNA, the CDR3 is TGTGCCGTAACCGGGACAGCAACCGGGGAGCTGTTTTTT. Amino acids: CAVTGTATGELFF.

The chain is built from TRBV12-3 or TRBV12-4 and TRBJ2-1, with TRBD2 matching 7 bases. The ends lost 3 bases at V and 4 bases at J; junction bases unmatched: 6. The CDR3 spans 15 residues. Written as DNA, the CDR3 is TGTGCCAGCAGTTTGGGCGGGGGTGGATACAATGAGCAGTTCTTC. This codes for CASSLGGGGYNEQFF.

V usage is TRBV7-2 and J usage is TRBJ1-1; a weak D match, TRBD1 (5 bases). The CDR3 is 14 amino acids. V was clipped by 5 bases and J by 4 bases, with 14 bases between them. The V gene's germline CDR1 is SGHTA and CDR2 FQGNSA. The CDR3 sequence is CASSTPGGGTEAFF. The CDR3 DNA sequence: TGTGCCAGCAGCACTCCTGGGGGGGGCACTGAAGCTTTCTTT.

The chain recombines TRBV7-2 with TRBJ1-5, with no clear D. The germline V and J ends were trimmed by 6 bases and 3 bases, with 9 bases remaining between them. This CDR3 is built from 13 residues. In germline, CDR1 is SGHTA, CDR2 FQGNSA. Written as DNA, the CDR3 is TGTGCCAGCAGTATTATATCCAATCAGCCCCAGCATTTT. Protein product: CASSIISNQPQHF.

This clonotype was observed a handful of times. J is TRBJ2-2 and V is TRBV5-1; D is possibly TRBD1 (6 bases). The CDR3 is 15 residues long. CDR1 SGHRS and CDR2 YFSETQ come from the germline V gene. V gave up 3 bases and J gave up 5 bases, with 14 bases separating them. CDR3 residues: CASSWSVGATGELFF. In DNA, the CDR3 is TGCGCCAGCAGCTGGTCTGTGGGGGCGACCGGGGAGCTGTTTTTT.

V and J are TRBV28 and TRBJ2-1; TRBD2 aligns across 11 bases. The CDR3 runs 17 residues. With 5 bases clipped from V and 7 bases from J, the junction kept 13 bases outside the gene matches. Germline-derived CDR1 and CDR2 are MDHEN and SYDVKM. This CDR3 is CASSLTILAGEGNEQFF. The CDR3 DNA reads as TGTGCCAGCAGTCTAACAATACTAGCGGGAGAAGGAAATGAGCAGTTCTTC. The full variable domain, completed using reference TRBV28 and TRBJ2-1, is DVKVTQSSRYLVKRTGEKVFLECVQDMDHENMFWYRQDPGLGLRLIYFSYDVKMKEKGDIPEGYSVSREKKERFSLILESASTNQTSMYLCASSLTILAGEGNEQFFGPGTRLTVL.

This clonotype turned up a few times. This chain uses TRBV4-3 with TRBJ2-1; 7 bases are a match to TRBD2. The V gene's germline CDR1 is LGHNA and CDR2 YSLEER. The CDR3 length is 15 residues. V shed 0 bases and J 7 bases; nucleotides not matched to a gene: 6. The CDR3 coding sequence is TGCGCCAGCAGCCAAGAACGGACTAGTCAAAATGAGCAGTTCTTC. Translation: CASSQERTSQNEQFF.

This clonotype was observed a handful of times. The chain is built from TRBV20-1 and TRBJ2-1; TRBD2 aligns across 7 bases. Germline CDR1 DFQATT, CDR2 SNEGSKA (reference sequence). Losses at the gene ends were 5 bases for V and 4 bases for J; bases not matched to a gene: 5. CDR3 length: 13 amino acids. The CDR3 is CSAASGPYNEQFF. The CDR3, as DNA: TGCAGTGCTGCTAGCGGACCTTACAATGAGCAGTTCTTC.

The chain joins TRBV27 to TRBJ1-2; a weak D match, TRBD1 (5 bases). CDR3 length: 13 residues. Deletions cut 7 bases from V and 2 bases from J, with 11 bases between. The germline CDR1 and CDR2 sequences are MNHEY and SMNVEV (reference sequence). The CDR3 region is CASTGGGNYGYTF. For the CDR3, the DNA is TGTGCCAGCACCGGGGGGGGAAACTATGGCTACACCTTC.

The chain uses TRBV5-6 and TRBJ1-3; a weak D match, TRBD1 (6 bases). The germline CDR1 and CDR2 sequences are SGHDT and YYEEEE. V dropped 3 bases and J dropped 4 bases, with 17 bases sitting between them. The CDR3 spans 16 residues. The CDR3 nucleotides read TGTGCCAGCAGCTGGCTCTCAGGGGCGCGCGGAAACACCATATATTTT. The encoded protein is CASSWLSGARGNTIYF.